This T cell receptor beta chain was documented in a study of shared clonotypes between healthy human individuals. The CDR3 totals 16 residues. The V end was cut by 1 base, the J end by 4 bases, with 16 bases between. From germline, CDR1 is LGHNA and CDR2 YNFKEQ. This clone was seen only once. CD45RO-negative, CCR7-selected cells formed the naive CD8 fraction, which excluded terminally differentiated effector memory CD45RA+ cells. The study drew its donors from healthy HIV-negative adults without recent acute infections or vaccinations. Assay used: immunoSEQ multiplex PCR; TCRdb lists only in-frame clones, some missing. The sample lists about 2 million clones; just under 95% were seen once.

This clonotype was obtained from a man younger than 35 in good health. The chain joins TRBV4-2 to TRBJ1-2, with D hard to call. The sequencing sample was made of naive CD8+ T cells sorted from blood. CDR3 region: CASSQGFIEGSYGYTF. The CDR3, as DNA: TGTGCCAGCAGCCAAGGATTCATAGAAGGATCCTATGGCTACACCTTC.